One T cell receptor (beta chain) is described in this entry. Its antigen is not yet known. At one boundary the junction diverges from the germline segment, which might be a read error. This sample stems from a study of Graves' ophthalmopathy and Graves' hyperthyroidism (dated by TCRdb to 2016 to 2018). In the study overall: Peripheral blood was collected at initial diagnosis, before any treatment. In total, 135 blood samples were TCR-sequenced: fewer than 50 ophthalmopathy, around 75 hyperthyroidism and some 17 hyperthyroidism-to-ophthalmopathy patients. Once sampling was done, hyperthyroidism patients were given methimazole at a starting dose of 30 mg daily, while ophthalmopathy patients were given high-dose intravenous methylprednisolone. An independent validation cohort comprised around 19 hyperthyroidism patients and some 16 patients who later progressed from hyperthyroidism to ophthalmopathy. TCR beta repertoire signatures were used to distinguish Graves' ophthalmopathy from Graves' hyperthyroidism and to predict progression to ophthalmopathy. T-cell repertoires of thyroid tissue and blood were compared in a handful of hyperthyroidism patients. A discovery set of 100 or so patients (about 45 ophthalmopathy, some 58 stable hyperthyroidism) was enrolled to explore V-J signatures distinguishing ophthalmopathy from hyperthyroidism.

CDR1 LNHNV and CDR2 YYDKDF are derived from the germline V gene (reference sequence). Including the terminal cysteine and phenylalanine, the CDR3 comprises 15 residues. Of all the DNA, just the CDR3 is kept, 45 bases in frame from base 1. For repertoire sequencing, the TCR beta CDR3 regions were amplified from RNA transcripts. HTBI primers and the Qiagen OneStep RT-PCR kit were used in a first-round RT-PCR, which was followed by a second-round multiplex PCR, size selection and purification. Libraries were sequenced paired-end with 100 bp reads on an Illumina HiSeq2000. On the authors' methods: Reads were processed with SOAPnuke, discarding reads with adapters, uncalled bases, mean Phred below 15, or no exact constant-primer or identifier match. COPE v1.2.5 was used to merge high-quality paired reads. Clonotypes were defined as unique nucleotide sequences and were aligned to IMGT TRB V, D and J references using MiTCR v1.1. Analysis was restricted to V-J combinations with a frequency above 0.0001, which covered about 99% of repertoires. For each V-J combination, a TCR clonal expansion and chaos score was defined as the ratio of F50 clonal expansion to chaos observed in the TCRdist matrix. Welch's t-statistics and random forest were used to reduce features to about a dozen V-J combinations, which were fed into a naive Bayes classifier. Thyroid-blood repertoire similarity was quantified with the Morisita-Horn index. The public reads were reanalyzed by TCRdb: fastp trimming at Q25, MiXCR alignment, in-frame beta chains only. Entries are consolidated by CDR3 protein sequence, retaining the most common genes and DNA. V and J calls and clone size were set by TCRdb, not the authors. The table for this sample lists 600,000 to 700,000 distinct CDR3 sequences; roughly two fifths of them were counted only once. The ten largest clones capture over 2.5% of the sample.

Beyond this particular receptor, the publication reports: Sample size was not predetermined statistically, and investigators were not blinded to group allocation. The 13-signature model separated ophthalmopathy from stable hyperthyroidism with 85% to 90% sensitivity and almost 84% specificity in cross-validation, and 80%/75% in the test set. In validation, the model predicted ophthalmopathy progression with 70.59% sensitivity and about 73% specificity; around twelve predicted patients were CT-confirmed with GO in a median of around 6 months. Most expanded thyroid clonotypes with frequency above 0.001 were also detected in blood, suggesting blood repertoires may reflect the thyroid immune response.

Ophthalmopathy patients had moderately to severely active disease, Clinical Activity Score of at least 3, NOSPECS grade of at least 4, and disease duration under 3 months. Patients were excluded if they had other autoimmune diseases, uncontrolled infections, pregnancy or lactation. Diagnosis relied on clinical symptoms, serum thyroxine, TRAb, thyroid ultrasound and orbital computed tomography. PBMCs were isolated from 8 to 10 ml of fresh peripheral blood by Ficoll-Paque density gradient centrifugation. Total RNA was extracted with Trizol reagent and quality-checked on an Agilent 2100 Bioanalyzer. The receptor chain draws on TRBV15 and TRBJ1-4, with the D segment identity uncertain. The sequence derives from an adult man with Graves' ophthalmopathy. Sequencing used peripheral blood. This receptor carries the CDR3 CAASSDPVLGEKLFF. The sequenced DNA is TGTGCCGCCAGCAGCGACCCGGTGCTAGGGGAAAAACTGTTTTTT.